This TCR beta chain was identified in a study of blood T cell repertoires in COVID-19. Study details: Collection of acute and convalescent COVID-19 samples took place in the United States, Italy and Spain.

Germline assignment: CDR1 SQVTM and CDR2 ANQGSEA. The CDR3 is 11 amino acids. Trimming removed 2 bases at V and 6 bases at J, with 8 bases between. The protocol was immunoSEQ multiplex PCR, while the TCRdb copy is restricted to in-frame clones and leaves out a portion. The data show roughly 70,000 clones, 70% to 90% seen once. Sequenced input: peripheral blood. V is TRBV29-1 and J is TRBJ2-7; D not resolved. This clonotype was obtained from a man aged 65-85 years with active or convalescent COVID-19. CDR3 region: CSVEFAAEQYF. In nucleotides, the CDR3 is TGCAGCGTTGAATTCGCGGCCGAGCAGTACTTC.